This TCR beta chain was profiled in a study of T cell responses to AZD1222 COVID-19 vaccine. This CDR3 has 15 amino acids. V dropped 2 bases and J dropped 6 bases, with 14 bases sitting between them. Germline CDR1 and CDR2: SGHRS and YFSETQ. Comments on this clone: The target antigen is unknown.

Sequenced by immunoSEQ multiplex PCR; TCRdb stores in-frame clones only, minus some. The sample lists under 150,000 clones, 90% seen once, with 1.6% in the top ten. Study-level results: White British people made up most donors, females outnumbered males, and clonal diversity was possibly underestimated.

The V gene is TRBV5-1, the J gene TRBJ1-4; the D gene is possibly TRBD1 (5 bases). Material: peripheral blood, obtained 28 days after the second AZD1222 dose. The sequence was collected from an adult who received the AZD1222 COVID-19 vaccine. CDR3 DNA: TGCGCCAGCAGCTTATCGGGCCGGGGGGATGAAAAACTGTTTTTT. Its translation: CASSLSGRGDEKLFF. Combining the CDR3 with reference TRBV5-1 and TRBJ1-4 gives the whole variable domain KAGVTQTPRYLIKTRGQQVTLSCSPISGHRSVSWYQQTPGQGLQFLFEYFSETQRNKGNFPGRFSGRQFSNSRSEMNVSTLELGDSALYLCASSLSGRGDEKLFFGSGTQLSVL.